The 8 T cell receptor beta chains reported below all come from one sample, sequenced in a study of T cell changes during pregnancy in multiple sclerosis. Here immunoSEQ multiplex PCR was the method, and the copy in TCRdb shows in-frame clones only, minus some. Of approximately 27,000 clones listed, roughly nine tenths are singletons. Sequenced here: CD8+ T cells from peripheral blood mononuclear cells, sampled before pregnancy. Source of these receptors: a female donor with multiple sclerosis, enrolled in a pregnancy study.

The chain links TRBV5-4 to TRBJ1-1, with a possible D match to TRBD1 (5 bases). Trimming pared 4 bases from V and 3 bases from J, leaving 10 bases between. Germline V gives CDR1 SGHNT, CDR2 YYREEE (reference sequence). This CDR3 has 13 amino acids. CDR3 sequence: CASSLGADTEAFF. In nucleotides, the CDR3 is TGTGCCAGCAGCCTTGGGGCAGACACTGAAGCTTTCTTT.

The CDR3 spells CASSPPGRETQYF. CDR3 in DNA: TGTGCCAGCAGCCCTCCGGGGAGAGAGACCCAGTACTTC. The chain uses TRBV28 and TRBJ2-5, with TRBD2 as a possible D gene (5 bases). In germline, CDR1 is MDHEN, CDR2 SYDVKM. Deletions cut 6 bases from V and 4 bases from J, with 12 bases between. This CDR3 has 13 residues.

The CDR3 here is CSVEVQGPEAFF. The CDR3 nucleotides read TGCAGCGTTGAAGTTCAGGGTCCTGAAGCTTTCTTT. The V and J genes are TRBV29-1 and TRBJ1-1; D is possibly TRBD1 (5 bases). Trimming removed 1 base at V and 6 bases at J, with 9 bases between. This CDR3 is 12 amino acids long. Germline loops: CDR1 SQVTM, CDR2 ANQGSEA.

The chain carries TRBV19 and TRBJ1-5, with a tentative D call TRBD1 (5 bases). Trimming left V 4 bases short and J 5 bases short, with 12 bases between. The CDR3 is made up of 14 amino acids. CDR1 and CDR2 from the germline V gene are LNHDA and SQIVND (reference sequence). CDR3 sequence: CASSNPRDYQPQHF. The CDR3 coding sequence is TGTGCCAGTAGTAACCCCAGGGATTATCAGCCCCAGCATTTT.

The V and J genes are TRBV6-5 and TRBJ2-3; 7 bases are shared with TRBD1. This CDR3 contains 15 residues. Germline V gives CDR1 MNHEY, CDR2 SVGAGI. The J segment lost 2 bases and the V segment lost 6 bases, leaving 8 bases of the junction unmatched. The CDR3 DNA reads TGTGCCAGCAGCCCCGGACAGGAGAACACAGATACGCAGTATTTT. It codes for CASSPGQENTDTQYF.

The chain recombines TRBV11-2 with TRBJ1-1; maybe TRBD1 (5 bases). V dropped 1 base and J dropped 3 bases, with 9 bases sitting between them. This CDR3 spans 14 amino acids. The germline V gene encodes CDR1 SGHAT and CDR2 FQNNGV. CDR3: CASSLVVRDTEAFF. The DNA of the CDR3 is TGTGCCAGCAGCTTAGTCGTCAGGGACACTGAAGCTTTCTTT.

This sequence joins TRBV11-2 and TRBJ1-6; 7 nucleotides match TRBD1. The J segment lost 7 bases and the V segment lost 5 bases, leaving 8 bases of the junction unmatched. This CDR3 has 15 amino acids. Germline V CDR1 and CDR2: SGHAT, FQNNGV. The CDR3 sequence: CASSRHRGGNSPLHF. The CDR3 nucleotides are TGTGCCAGCAGCAGGCACAGGGGCGGCAATTCACCCCTCCACTTT. The full variable domain, completed using reference TRBV11-2 and TRBJ1-6, is EAGVAQSPRYKIIEKRQSVAFWCNPISGHATLYWYQQILGQGPKLLIQFQNNGVVDDSQLPKDRFSAERLKGVDSTLKIQPAKLEDSAVYLCASSRHRGGNSPLHFGNGTRLTVT.

This sequence joins TRBV19 and TRBJ1-1; 7 bases align to TRBD1. CDR3 length equals 13 residues. The V segment lost 6 bases and the J segment 3 bases; nucleotides outside the gene matches: 4. The germline V gene has CDR1 LNHDA and CDR2 SQIVND (reference sequence). CDR3 nucleotides: TGTGCCAGTAGCCAGACAGGGCACACTGAAGCTTTCTTT. Amino acid sequence: CASSQTGHTEAFF.